This T cell receptor beta chain was sequenced during a study of cytomegalovirus exposure and HLA in healthy donors. Study results and caveats: Within the data, a cluster of highly shared sequence variants was likely a sequencing artifact. A later analysis, which compared TCR beta chains of equal frequency, found the HLA-associated ones more clonally expanded. Cytomegalovirus-associated status was assigned to roughly 160 TCR beta chains. In vitro testing confirmed three CMV-associated chains as specific for CMV antigens.

A multiplex PCR was run with 60 Vbeta primers and 13 Jbeta primers. TCRdb's copy holds only in-frame clones and misses some; the assay was immunoSEQ multiplex PCR. This sample carries roughly 86,000 clones, approximately 64% of them seen once, and the ten largest clones take around a fifth. Comments on this clone: Its matching antigen is unknown.

Trimming pared 2 bases from V and 2 bases from J, leaving 9 bases between. The CDR3 runs to 14 residues. CDR1 MNHNY and CDR2 SVGAGI come from the germline V gene (reference sequence). The chain carries TRBV6-6 and TRBJ1-1; D gene uncertain. The sequence was collected from a woman aged 45 to 65 in good health and CMV-seropositive. Sequencing used PBMCs. The CDR3 region has the DNA TGTGCCAGCAGTTACCTCCAGGTAAACACTGAAGCTTTCTTT. This translates into CASSYLQVNTEAFF.